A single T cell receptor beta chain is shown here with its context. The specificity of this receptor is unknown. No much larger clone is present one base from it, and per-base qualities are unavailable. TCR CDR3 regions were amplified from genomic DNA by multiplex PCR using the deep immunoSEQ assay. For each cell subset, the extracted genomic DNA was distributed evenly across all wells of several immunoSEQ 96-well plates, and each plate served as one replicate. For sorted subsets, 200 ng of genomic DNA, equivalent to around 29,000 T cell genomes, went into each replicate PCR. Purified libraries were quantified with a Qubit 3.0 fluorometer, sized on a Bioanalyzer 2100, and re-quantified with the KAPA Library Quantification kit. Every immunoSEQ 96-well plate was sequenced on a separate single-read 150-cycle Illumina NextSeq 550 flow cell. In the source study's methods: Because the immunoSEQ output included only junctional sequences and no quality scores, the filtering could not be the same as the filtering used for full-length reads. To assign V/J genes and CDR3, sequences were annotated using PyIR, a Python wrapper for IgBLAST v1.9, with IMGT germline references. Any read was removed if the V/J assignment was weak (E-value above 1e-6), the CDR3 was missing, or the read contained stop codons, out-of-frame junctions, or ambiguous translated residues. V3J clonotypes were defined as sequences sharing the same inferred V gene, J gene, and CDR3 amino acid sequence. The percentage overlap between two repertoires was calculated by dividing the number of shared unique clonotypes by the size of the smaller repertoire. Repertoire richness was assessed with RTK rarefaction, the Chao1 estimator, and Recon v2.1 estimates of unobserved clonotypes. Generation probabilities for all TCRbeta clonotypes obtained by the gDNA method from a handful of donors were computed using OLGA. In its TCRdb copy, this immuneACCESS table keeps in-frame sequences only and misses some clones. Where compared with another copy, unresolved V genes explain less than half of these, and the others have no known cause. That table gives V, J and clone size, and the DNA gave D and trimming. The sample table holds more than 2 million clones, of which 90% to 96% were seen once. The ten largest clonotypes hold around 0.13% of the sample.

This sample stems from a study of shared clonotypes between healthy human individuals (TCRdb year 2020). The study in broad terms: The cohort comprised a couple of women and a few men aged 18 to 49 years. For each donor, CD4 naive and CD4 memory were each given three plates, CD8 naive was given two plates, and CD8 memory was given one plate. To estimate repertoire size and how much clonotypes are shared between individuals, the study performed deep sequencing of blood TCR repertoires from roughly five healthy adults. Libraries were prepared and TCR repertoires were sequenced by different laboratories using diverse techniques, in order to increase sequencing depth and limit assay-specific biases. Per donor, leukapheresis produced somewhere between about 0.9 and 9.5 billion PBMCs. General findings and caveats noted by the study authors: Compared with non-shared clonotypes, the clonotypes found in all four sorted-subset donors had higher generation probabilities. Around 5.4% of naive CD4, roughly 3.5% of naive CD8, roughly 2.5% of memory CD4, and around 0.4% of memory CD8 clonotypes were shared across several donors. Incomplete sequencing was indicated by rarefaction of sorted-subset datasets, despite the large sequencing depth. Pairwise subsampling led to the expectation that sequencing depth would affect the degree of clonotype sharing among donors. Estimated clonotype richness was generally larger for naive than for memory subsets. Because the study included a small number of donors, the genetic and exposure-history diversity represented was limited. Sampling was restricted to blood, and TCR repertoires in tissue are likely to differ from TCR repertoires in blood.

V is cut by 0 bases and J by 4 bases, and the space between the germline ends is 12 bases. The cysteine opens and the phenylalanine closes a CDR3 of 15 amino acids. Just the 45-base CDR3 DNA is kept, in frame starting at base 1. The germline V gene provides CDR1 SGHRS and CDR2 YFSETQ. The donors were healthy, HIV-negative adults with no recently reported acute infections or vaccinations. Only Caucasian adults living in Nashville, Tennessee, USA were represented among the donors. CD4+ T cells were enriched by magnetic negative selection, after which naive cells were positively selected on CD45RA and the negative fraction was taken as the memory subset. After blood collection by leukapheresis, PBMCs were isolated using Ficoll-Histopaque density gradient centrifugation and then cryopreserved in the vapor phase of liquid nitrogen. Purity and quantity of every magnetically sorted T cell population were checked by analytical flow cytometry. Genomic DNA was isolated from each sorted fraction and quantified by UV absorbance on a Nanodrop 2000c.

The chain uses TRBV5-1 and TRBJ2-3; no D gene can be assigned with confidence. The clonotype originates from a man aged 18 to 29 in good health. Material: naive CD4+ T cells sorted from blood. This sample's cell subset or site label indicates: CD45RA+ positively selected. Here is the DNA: TGCGCCAGCAGCTTGGGACATGCTCCTCCAGATACGCAGTATTTT. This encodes CASSLGHAPPDTQYF.